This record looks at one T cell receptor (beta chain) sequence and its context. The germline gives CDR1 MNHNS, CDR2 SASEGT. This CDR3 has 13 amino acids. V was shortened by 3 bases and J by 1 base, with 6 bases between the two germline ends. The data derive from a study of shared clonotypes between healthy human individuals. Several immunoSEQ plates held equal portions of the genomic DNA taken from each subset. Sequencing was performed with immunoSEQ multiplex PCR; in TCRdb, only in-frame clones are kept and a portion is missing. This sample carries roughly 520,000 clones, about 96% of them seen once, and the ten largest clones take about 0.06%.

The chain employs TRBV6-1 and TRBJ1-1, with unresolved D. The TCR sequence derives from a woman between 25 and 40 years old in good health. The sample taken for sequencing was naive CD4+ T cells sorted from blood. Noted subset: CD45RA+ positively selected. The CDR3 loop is CASSDNRNTEAFF. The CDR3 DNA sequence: TGTGCCAGCAGTGACAACAGGAACACTGAAGCTTTCTTT.